The 6 T cell receptor beta chains below were found in one sample sequenced in a study of blood T cell repertoires in COVID-19. Sequenced by immunoSEQ multiplex PCR; TCRdb stores in-frame clones only, minus some. The table records about 280,000 clones, about four fifths of them present only once. Sequenced input: peripheral blood. All receptors come from a woman aged 50 to 65 who had recovered from COVID-19.

The chain employs TRBV27 and TRBJ2-4, with D perhaps matching TRBD1 (6 bases). The CDR3 extends over 14 amino acids. Germline V gene data show CDR1 as MNHEY and CDR2 as SMNVEV (reference sequence). V was cut by 2 bases and J by 1 base, with 6 bases left in between. The CDR3 here is CASSLRGAKNIQYF. CDR3 sequence (DNA): TGTGCCAGCAGTTTAAGGGGGGCCAAAAACATTCAGTACTTC.

The chain carries TRBV3-1 (or the pseudogene TRBV3-2) and TRBJ1-2, with D uncertain. The CDR3 runs to 15 residues. V was pared by 1 base and J by 2 bases, with 11 bases between. Germline V CDR1 and CDR2: LGHDT, YNNKEL (reference sequence). CDR3 sequence reads: CASSQAFTSNYGYTF. For the CDR3, the DNA is TGTGCCAGCAGCCAAGCCTTCACTTCAAACTATGGCTACACCTTC.

The genes are TRBV28 and TRBJ1-5; TRBD1 agrees at 9 bases. The CDR3 consists of 16 residues. Trimming at V came to 6 bases and at J to 7 bases, leaving 13 bases not matched to a gene. Germline V gives CDR1 MDHEN, CDR2 SYDVKM. CDR3 sequence reads: CASRIGTGYVGQPQHF. The CDR3 nucleotides read TGTGCCAGCAGGATTGGGACAGGGTACGTCGGACAGCCCCAGCATTTT.

The count of this clone is one. The rearrangement links TRBV2 to TRBJ1-2; a possible D gene is TRBD1 (5 bases). This CDR3 is built from 14 residues. Germline lookup yields CDR1 SNHLY and CDR2 FYNNEI. Deletions cut 4 bases from V and 3 bases from J, with 12 bases between. The CDR3 loop reads CASSGKGRDYGYTF. The CDR3 DNA is TGTGCCAGCAGTGGTAAGGGGAGGGACTATGGCTACACCTTC.

The CDR3 bases are TGTGCCAGCAGGGCCGGGACTAGCAACGAGCAGTACTTC. Its protein is CASRAGTSNEQYF. V and J are TRBV28 and TRBJ2-7; 9 bases fit TRBD2. Trimming took 6 bases from V and 5 from J; bases not matched to a gene: 5. The CDR3 runs 13 residues. The germline gives CDR1 MDHEN, CDR2 SYDVKM.

This chain uses TRBV18 with TRBJ1-3, with D possibly matching TRBD1 (5 bases). The V gene lost 3 bases and the J gene lost 2 bases, with 17 bases spanning the gap. The CDR3 totals 17 residues. Germline assignment: CDR1 KGHSH and CDR2 LQKENI. In nucleotides, the CDR3 is TGTGCCAGCTCACCCCAAACGGGGGGAGCAGCTGGAAACACCATATATTTT. Translation: CASSPQTGGAAGNTIYF.